One sample yielded the 10 T cell receptor beta chains listed below, sequenced in a study of PD-1 blockade in classical Hodgkin lymphoma. Brentuximab vedotin exposure varied among the patients, all of whom had relapsed after autologous stem cell transplantation. Produced via immunoSEQ multiplex PCR; TCRdb's table is partial and in-frame only. In the table there are approximately 60,000 clones, roughly 88% of which are singletons. The sequenced sample was peripheral blood mononuclear cells (PBMCs), obtained at baseline. All receptors derive from a human donor with classical Hodgkin lymphoma.

The chain employs TRBV9 and TRBJ2-3; D is uncertain. There are 19 residues in the CDR3. Trimming stripped 0 bases from V and 4 bases from J, with 24 bases between. Per the germline V gene, CDR1 is SGDLS and CDR2 is YYNGEE. CDR3 sequence (DNA): TGTGCCAGCAGCGTAGGCCCCAACAGTAAGCAAGCGAGAGCAGATACGCAGTATTTT. Protein sequence: CASSVGPNSKQARADTQYF.

This rearrangement joins TRBV29-1 to TRBJ1-2; D is unclear. The CDR3 totals 14 residues. Germline CDR1 is SQVTM and CDR2 is ANQGSEA. The V end was cut by 0 bases, the J end by 1 base, with 9 bases between. This CDR3 is CSVEDPRFNYGYTF. The CDR3 DNA sequence: TGCAGCGTTGAAGATCCCCGGTTTAACTATGGCTACACCTTC.

The rearrangement links TRBV4-1 to TRBJ2-5, with TRBD1 as a possible D gene (6 bases). Germline CDR1 and CDR2: MGHRA and YSYEKL. V lost 1 base, J lost 6 bases, and 15 bases lay in between. The CDR3 is 15 amino acids. The CDR3: CASSQVGALRKTQYF. The DNA of the CDR3 is TGCGCCAGCAGCCAAGTGGGGGCGCTGAGAAAGACCCAGTACTTC.

This chain uses TRBV6-5 with TRBJ1-2; 10 bases agree with TRBD1. From germline, CDR1 is MNHEY and CDR2 SVGAGI. After removal of 4 bases from V and 4 bases from J, the junction contained 3 bases not matched to a gene. The CDR3 totals 14 residues. The CDR3 here is CASSSDRGGYGYTF. CDR3 DNA: TGTGCCAGCAGTTCGGACAGGGGGGGCTATGGCTACACCTTC.

The rearrangement uses TRBV12-5 and TRBJ1-5; a possible D gene is TRBD1 (5 bases). V lost 6 bases and J 5 bases, leaving 8 bases between the germline ends. The CDR3 covers 12 residues. From germline, CDR1 is LGHNT and CDR2 FRNRAP. CDR3 sequence reads: CASGQGHQPQHF. The CDR3 DNA sequence: TGTGCTAGTGGCCAGGGACATCAGCCCCAGCATTTT.

The rearrangement joins TRBV19 to TRBJ1-5; D is ambiguous. Germline V gene sequence: CDR1 LNHDA, CDR2 SQIVND (reference sequence). There are 13 residues in the CDR3. V lost 8 bases and J 6 bases, leaving 14 bases between the germline ends. The CDR3 DNA reads as TGTGCCAGTGGGCAAGGGTCCGCTCAGCCCCAGCATTTT. Translation gives CASGQGSAQPQHF.

The chain combines TRBV10-3 with TRBJ1-2; maybe TRBD1 (5 bases). The CDR3 is 15 residues long. Trimming took off 0 bases at V and 8 bases at J, with 16 bases between the two ends. Germline CDR1 and CDR2: ENHRY and SYGVKD. The CDR3 DNA sequence: TGTGCCATCAGTGAGTCTCCCAGGGCCGCAGAGGGCTACACCTTC. Translating gives CAISESPRAAEGYTF.

The chain employs TRBV6-4 and TRBJ2-3, with D tentatively TRBD2 (6 bases). The CDR3 runs 15 residues. V lost 5 bases and J lost 0, with 12 bases in between. Germline V gene data show CDR1 as MRHNA and CDR2 as SNTAGT. CDR3 DNA sequence: TGTGCCAGCAGTCTTTGGGGGGAGAGCACAGATACGCAGTATTTT. This codes for CASSLWGESTDTQYF.

V gene TRBV7-2 combines with J gene TRBJ1-5; D perhaps matches TRBD1 (5 bases). Trimming took off 4 bases at V and 2 bases at J, with 12 bases between the two ends. Germline CDR1 is SGHTA and CDR2 is FQGNSA. This CDR3 region has 15 residues. The CDR3 bases are TGTGCCAGCAGCTCCCACGGAGGGGGCAATCAGCCCCAGCATTTT. This gives the protein CASSSHGGGNQPQHF.

The chain employs TRBV5-1 and TRBJ2-3, with a weak D call TRBD1 (7 bases). This CDR3 region has 16 residues. V lost 3 bases and J 0 bases, leaving 14 bases between the germline ends. Germline assignment: CDR1 SGHRS and CDR2 YFSETQ. CDR3: CASSSPRGTSTDTQYF. CDR3 nucleotides: TGCGCCAGCAGCTCCCCCAGGGGGACTAGCACAGATACGCAGTATTTT.